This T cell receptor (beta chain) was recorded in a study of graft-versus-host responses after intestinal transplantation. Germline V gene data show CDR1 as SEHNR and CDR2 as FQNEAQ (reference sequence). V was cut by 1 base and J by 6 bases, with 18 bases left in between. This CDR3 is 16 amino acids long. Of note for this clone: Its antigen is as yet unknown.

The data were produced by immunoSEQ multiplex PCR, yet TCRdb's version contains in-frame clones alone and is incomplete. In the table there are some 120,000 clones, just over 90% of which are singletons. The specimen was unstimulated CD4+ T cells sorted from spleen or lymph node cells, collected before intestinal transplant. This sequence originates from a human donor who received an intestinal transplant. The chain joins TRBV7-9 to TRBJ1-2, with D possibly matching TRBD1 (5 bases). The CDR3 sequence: CASSLEPGRVINGYTF. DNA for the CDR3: TGTGCCAGCAGCTTAGAGCCGGGCAGGGTTATTAATGGCTACACCTTC.